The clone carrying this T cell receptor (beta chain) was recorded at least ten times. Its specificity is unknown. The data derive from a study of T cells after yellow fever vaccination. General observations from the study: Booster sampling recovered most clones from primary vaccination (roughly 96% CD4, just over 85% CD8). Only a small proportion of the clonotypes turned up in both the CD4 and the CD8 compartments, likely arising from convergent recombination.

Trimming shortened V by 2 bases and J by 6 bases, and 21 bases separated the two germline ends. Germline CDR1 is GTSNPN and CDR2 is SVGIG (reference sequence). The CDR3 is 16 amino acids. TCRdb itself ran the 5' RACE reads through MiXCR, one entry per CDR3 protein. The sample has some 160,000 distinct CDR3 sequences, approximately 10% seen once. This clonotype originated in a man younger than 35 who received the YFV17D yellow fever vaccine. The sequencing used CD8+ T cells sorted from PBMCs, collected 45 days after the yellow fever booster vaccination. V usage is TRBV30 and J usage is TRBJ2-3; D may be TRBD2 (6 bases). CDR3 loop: CAWSSLDGGLMDTQYF. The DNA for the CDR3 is TGTGCCTGGAGTTCCCTAGACGGGGGATTGATGGATACGCAGTATTTT.